These 29 T cell receptor beta chains came from one sample sequenced in a study of cytomegalovirus exposure and HLA in healthy donors listed by TCRdb under 2017. Preparation of the library involved the immunoSEQ multiplex PCR assay. For the multiplex PCR, a mixture combining 60 forward primers for TCR Vbeta segments and 13 reverse primers for TCR Jbeta segments was used. This immuneACCESS table, as held by TCRdb, lists in-frame sequences with V and J called but not all clones. Of the missing ones, under half trace to an unresolved V gene in checked studies; the others have no known cause. This sample is represented by roughly 150,000 clones; 75% to 90% of them were singletons. Together, the top ten hold 1.2% of the sample. Sequencing used PBMCs. The receptors originated from a female donor in good health and CMV-seronegative.

This chain joins TRBV19 and TRBJ2-7; D unclear. From germline, CDR1 is LNHDA and CDR2 SQIVND (reference sequence). V was pared by 4 bases and J by 2 bases, with 12 bases between. This CDR3 is 14 amino acids long. This CDR3 reads CASSSISPAYEQYF. CDR3 nucleotides: TGTGCCAGTAGTAGTATCTCCCCAGCCTACGAGCAGTACTTC.

This clone was found once. This chain uses TRBV2 with TRBJ2-1; TRBD1 aligns across 10 bases. The V gene's germline CDR1 is SNHLY and CDR2 FYNNEI. The CDR3 runs 15 residues. Trimming took 5 bases from V and 6 from J; bases not matched to a gene: 7. The CDR3 DNA follows: TGTGCCAGCAGTAGGCGGGACAGGGGCGGCAATGAGCAGTTCTTC. Translated: CASSRRDRGGNEQFF.

The chain joins TRBV19 to TRBJ2-1, with 9 bases identical to TRBD2. From germline, CDR1 is LNHDA and CDR2 SQIVND (reference sequence). The CDR3 has 18 amino acids. Trimming cost V 0 bases and J 5 bases; bases outside gene matches: 11. The CDR3 DNA reads TGTGCCAGTAGTATAGATAGGGTGGCTAGCGGGGAAGACAATGAGCAGTTCTTC. It yields the protein CASSIDRVASGEDNEQFF.

This clone was found once. V is TRBV19 and J is TRBJ2-3, with 13 positions matching TRBD2. Germline V CDR1 and CDR2: LNHDA, SQIVND (reference sequence). V gave up 5 bases and J gave up 2 bases; unmatched junction bases: 4. The length of the CDR3 is 16 residues. The CDR3 DNA sequence: TGTGCCAGTAGTGCGGGACTAGCGGGGTACACAGATACGCAGTATTTT. Its protein product is CASSAGLAGYTDTQYF.

The rearrangement uses TRBV6-5 and TRBJ2-7; D may be TRBD2 (6 bases). Germline lookup yields CDR1 MNHEY and CDR2 SVGAGI. The V end was cut by 4 bases, the J end by 3 bases, with 13 bases between. This CDR3 has 14 amino acids. In DNA form, the CDR3 reads TGTGCCAGCAGTTTTCTTCCGGGGGACTACGAGCAGTACTTC. Its translation: CASSFLPGDYEQYF.

Only a few counts were recorded for this clone. The genes are TRBV5-1 and TRBJ1-2, with 7 nucleotides matching TRBD1. The J segment lost 8 bases and the V segment lost 9 bases, leaving 13 bases of the junction unmatched. Germline lookup yields CDR1 SGHRS and CDR2 YFSETQ. There are 13 residues in the CDR3. The CDR3 DNA is TGCGCCACCCAGACAGGACAGGAATCCGGCTACACCTTC. Its translation: CATQTGQESGYTF.

The chain employs TRBV6-5 and TRBJ2-1, with TRBD1 matching over 7 bases. The CDR3 has 16 amino acids. Germline assignment: CDR1 MNHEY and CDR2 SVGAGI. The V gene end was trimmed by 1 base and the J gene end by 4 bases; junction bases not matched to a gene: 7. CDR3 nucleotide sequence: TGTGCCAGCAGTTACTGGGCCGGGACAGTTTACAATGAGCAGTTCTTC. It encodes CASSYWAGTVYNEQFF.

This chain links TRBV10-2 with TRBJ2-5, with D tentatively TRBD2 (5 bases). V lost 4 bases, J lost 0 bases, and 9 bases lay in between. CDR1 and CDR2 from the germline V gene are WSHSY and SAAADI. The CDR3 sequence is 14 residues long. The CDR3 DNA reads TGCGCCAGCAGTGGCGGGCCGTACCAAGAGACCCAGTACTTC. This gives the protein CASSGGPYQETQYF.

This clone was found a few times. The chain employs TRBV2 and TRBJ2-3, with 9 bases aligning to TRBD1. J gave up 2 bases and V 5 bases, and 5 bases lay outside the gene matches. Germline-derived CDR1 and CDR2 are SNHLY and FYNNEI. This CDR3 is built from 15 residues. CDR3 region: CASSRTGAFTDTQYF. Written as DNA, the CDR3 is TGTGCCAGCAGTAGGACAGGGGCGTTCACAGATACGCAGTATTTT.

There are a few counts of this clone. The chain recombines TRBV10-3 with TRBJ1-2, with 7 bases fitting TRBD1. V lost 1 base to trimming and J lost 2 bases; unmatched junction nucleotides: 1. This CDR3 is 14 amino acids long. CDR1 ENHRY and CDR2 SYGVKD come from the germline V gene. CDR3 region: CAISELGQNYGYTF. The CDR3 bases are TGTGCCATCAGTGAGTTGGGACAGAACTATGGCTACACCTTC.

The chain employs TRBV2 and TRBJ2-6, with a weak D call TRBD1 (5 bases). Germline CDR1 SNHLY, CDR2 FYNNEI. This CDR3 comprises 15 residues. Between the trimmed V and J ends, which lost 7 bases and 3 bases, there was a span of 13 bases. The CDR3 DNA is TGTGCCAGCACCTACCAGGGCAATGGGGCCAACGTCCTGACTTTC. It is translated as CASTYQGNGANVLTF.

The CDR3 sequence is CASSYARQGNTEAFF. The CDR3 DNA sequence: TGTGCCAGCAGTTATGCACGACAGGGGAACACTGAAGCTTTCTTT. J is TRBJ1-1 and V is TRBV7-9, with TRBD1 matching over 7 bases. V was pared by 6 bases and J by 1 base, with 8 bases of the junction left unmatched. The germline V gene encodes CDR1 SEHNR and CDR2 FQNEAQ (reference sequence). The CDR3 loop spans 15 amino acids.

The chain links TRBV19 to TRBJ1-1; D is unresolved. CDR1 and CDR2 (germline): LNHDA, SQIVND (reference sequence). This CDR3 spans 14 amino acids. The germline V and J ends were trimmed by 3 bases and 7 bases, with 15 bases remaining between them. CDR3 sequence reads: CASSMWEGEGEAFF. CDR3 bases: TGTGCCAGTAGTATGTGGGAAGGCGAGGGTGAAGCTTTCTTT.

The sample holds a few counts of this clone. The V and J genes are TRBV11-3 and TRBJ2-1; TRBD2 agrees at 15 bases. Germline V lookup: CDR1 SGHNT, CDR2 YENEEA. The J segment lost 4 bases and the V segment lost 4 bases, leaving 11 bases of the junction unmatched. The CDR3 has 19 residues. The CDR3 here is CASSSGLAGGSGMYNEQFF. The CDR3 DNA reads TGTGCCAGCAGCTCAGGACTAGCGGGAGGGAGTGGGATGTACAATGAGCAGTTCTTC.

The chain uses TRBV6-6 and TRBJ1-1; the D gene is possibly TRBD1 (6 bases). The CDR3 extends over 15 amino acids. With 6 bases removed from V and 1 base from J, the gap between germline ends came to 15 bases. The germline V gene has CDR1 MNHNY and CDR2 SVGAGI (reference sequence). The CDR3 loop is CASSPGQTGNTEAFF. The CDR3 nucleotides read TGTGCCAGCAGCCCCGGACAGACGGGGAACACTGAAGCTTTCTTT.

CDR3 DNA: TGTGCCAGTAGTATTCAGGGGCTGAGCAATCAGCCCCAGCATTTT. Its translation: CASSIQGLSNQPQHF. The chain uses TRBV19 and TRBJ1-5; TRBD1 is a possible D gene (6 bases). The V gene lost 3 bases and the J gene lost 1 base, with 10 bases spanning the gap. The CDR3 consists of 15 residues. CDR1 is LNHDA and CDR2 is SQIVND in the germline V gene (reference sequence). Full variable domain (outside the CDR3, taken from reference TRBV19 and TRBJ1-5): DGGITQSPKYLFRKEGQNVTLSCEQNLNHDAMYWYRQDPGQGLRLIYYSQIVNDFQKGDIAEGYSVSREKKESFPLTVTSAQKNPTAFYLCASSIQGLSNQPQHFGDGTRLSIL.

CDR3 protein: CASTRDSGGEQYF. The CDR3 DNA reads as TGTGCCAGCACTAGGGACAGCGGAGGCGAGCAGTACTTC. The chain joins TRBV2 to TRBJ2-7, with TRBD1 matching 7 bases. The CDR3 consists of 13 residues. J gave up 6 bases and V 7 bases, and 9 bases lay outside the gene matches. Germline loops: CDR1 SNHLY, CDR2 FYNNEI.

On this clone itself: The sample contains more than one DNA sequence encoding this CDR3. The chain carries TRBV28 and TRBJ1-5; D perhaps matches TRBD1 (5 bases). The CDR3 consists of 14 residues. Trimming took off 6 bases at V and 0 bases at J, with 9 bases between the two ends. The V gene's germline CDR1 is MDHEN and CDR2 SYDVKM. The CDR3 coding sequence is TGTGCCAGCAGCCTGGGGGGTAGCAATCAGCCCCAGCATTTT. Translation gives CASSLGGSNQPQHF. Drawing the rest from reference TRBV28 and TRBJ1-5, the complete variable domain is DVKVTQSSRYLVKRTGEKVFLECVQDMDHENMFWYRQDPGLGLRLIYFSYDVKMKEKGDIPEGYSVSREKKERFSLILESASTNQTSMYLCASSLGGSNQPQHFGDGTRLSIL.

In DNA, the CDR3 is TGTGCCAGTAGTATCCCGGGGTACAATGAGCAGTTCTTC. As protein: CASSIPGYNEQFF. The chain couples TRBV19 to TRBJ2-1; TRBD2 might be the D (5 bases). V shed 3 bases and J shed 4 bases, with 7 bases lying between them. This CDR3 is 13 amino acids long. Per the germline V gene, CDR1 is LNHDA and CDR2 is SQIVND (reference sequence).

The V and J genes are TRBV28 and TRBJ2-5; D is perhaps TRBD1 (6 bases). V was shortened by 5 bases and J by 1 base, with 8 bases between the two germline ends. Germline assignment: CDR1 MDHEN and CDR2 SYDVKM. The CDR3 is made up of 13 amino acids. The CDR3 region has the DNA TGTGCCAGCAGTCGGGACACCCAAGAGACCCAGTACTTC. The encoded protein is CASSRDTQETQYF.

Concerning this clone: This likely comes from a read error, as the CDR3 has no conserved phenylalanine or tryptophan at its end. The V and J genes are TRBV5-1 and TRBJ2-2; a possible D gene is TRBD1 (7 bases). Trimming removed 7 bases at V and 4 bases at J, with 11 bases between. CDR1 and CDR2 from the germline V gene are SGHRS and YFSETQ. The CDR3 loop spans 13 amino acids. Here the CDR3 reads CASGGGPTGELFV. In nucleotides, the CDR3 is TGCGCCAGCGGAGGGGGCCCCACCGGGGAGCTGTTTGTT.

The chain has TRBV7-9 and TRBJ2-1, with a tentative D call TRBD2 (5 bases). Germline-derived CDR1 and CDR2 are SEHNR and FQNEAQ (reference sequence). V shed 5 bases and J shed 2 bases, with 10 bases lying between them. This CDR3 has 14 residues. CDR3 region: CASSPVRAYNEQFF. CDR3 nucleotide sequence: TGTGCCAGCAGCCCCGTGCGGGCCTACAATGAGCAGTTCTTC.

This clone appeared a few times. J is TRBJ2-7 and V is TRBV10-1; D unclear. The CDR3 runs 14 residues. Trimming removed 5 bases at V and 0 bases at J, with 11 bases between. The germline V gene encodes CDR1 WNHNN and CDR2 SYGVQD (reference sequence). CDR3 DNA: TGCGCCAGCAGTACCGGCGGAAACTCCTACGAGCAGTACTTC. Amino acids: CASSTGGNSYEQYF.

This chain connects TRBV7-9 to TRBJ1-2, with D possibly TRBD1 on 5 matching bases. V lost 4 bases and J lost 8, with 14 bases in between. Germline CDR1 SEHNR, CDR2 FQNEAQ (reference sequence). The CDR3 contains 13 residues. CDR3 in amino acids: CASSSQGDGGYTF. In DNA form, the CDR3 reads TGTGCCAGCAGCTCCCAGGGCGACGGGGGCTACACCTTC.

In DNA, the CDR3 is TGTGCCAGCAGCCCCGGGACTAGCGGGATTGGGCAGTACTTC. Translated, it gives CASSPGTSGIGQYF. The chain carries TRBV6-5 and TRBJ2-7; 13 bases agree with TRBD2. Germline V lookup: CDR1 MNHEY, CDR2 SVGAGI. This CDR3 is 14 amino acids long. Trimming cost V 6 bases and J 9 bases; bases outside gene matches: 8.

The chain has TRBV29-1 and TRBJ2-7; D may be TRBD2 (7 bases). The V gene's germline CDR1 is SQVTM and CDR2 ANQGSEA. This CDR3 is built from 14 residues. Trimming stripped 6 bases from V and 3 bases from J, with 18 bases between. The CDR3 nucleotides read TGCAGCGTGGACTCTAGCGGCAGGGGCTACGAGCAGTACTTC. Its translation: CSVDSSGRGYEQYF.

The J gene is TRBJ1-5, the V gene TRBV2; D not certain. The CDR3 has 15 amino acids. Between the trimmed V and J ends, which lost 2 bases and 0 bases, there was a span of 8 bases. Germline V gene data show CDR1 as SNHLY and CDR2 as FYNNEI. The CDR3 coding sequence is TGTGCCAGCAGTGAATTTAGATATAGCAATCAGCCCCAGCATTTT. It specifies CASSEFRYSNQPQHF.

This clone showed up just once. The genes are TRBV28 and TRBJ1-5; a possible D gene is TRBD1 (6 bases). The CDR3 length is 15 residues. CDR1 is MDHEN and CDR2 is SYDVKM in the germline V gene. The V gene lost 3 bases and the J gene lost 6 bases, with 15 bases spanning the gap. The CDR3 sequence is CASSFGRGASQPQHF. DNA for the CDR3: TGTGCCAGCAGTTTCGGCCGGGGGGCAAGTCAGCCCCAGCATTTT.

About this clone itself: A junction end diverges from the germline sequence, so it may reflect a read error. The chain uses TRBV4-1 and TRBJ2-3; D may be TRBD2 (7 bases). The CDR3 covers 17 residues. CDR1 and CDR2 (germline): MGHRA, YSYEKL. The CDR3 region is CDSSQPTLGGGGDTQYF. In nucleotides, the CDR3 is TGCGACAGCAGCCAACCAACCCTGGGGGGAGGGGGAGATACGCAGTATTTT.